Listed here is a single TCR beta chain. The entry originates in a study of STAT5B mutations in CD4+ large granular lymphocyte leukemia. Data came from immunoSEQ multiplex PCR; TCRdb stores just in-frame clones and leaves some out. The sample holds 7,500 to 8,500 clones, roughly 70% seen once. This clonotype was sampled from a woman aged 55-69 years with CD4+ T-cell large granular lymphocyte leukemia. The sample was PBMCs.

DNA for the CDR3: TGTGCCAGTAGTATGGGTAACCCCCCTTCTACCGATACGCAGTATTTT. This gives the protein CASSMGNPPSTDTQYF. The chain links TRBV19 to TRBJ2-3; D unclear. With 3 bases removed from V and 6 bases from J, the gap between germline ends came to 19 bases. Looked up from germline, CDR1 is LNHDA and CDR2 is SQIVND (reference sequence). There are 16 residues in the CDR3.